This is a list of T cell receptor beta chains from one sample in a study of human T cells and chemical hapten exposure. TCRdb re-called the RACE reads through MiXCR, storing one row per CDR3 protein. The sample yields approximately 400,000 distinct CDR3 sequences, around 5% seen once. Material: whole blood, obtained in connection with sensitization to the hapten diphenylcyclopropenone (DPC). Receptors originate from a woman between 45 and 65 years old with alopecia areata. Some clones in this sample may be carry-over from other donors' samples. Each CDR3 is given with its conserved first and last residue. A D gene is named only where the DNA matches it firmly. Where a row states a size, it is once, few, many or the class of an expanded clone; other rows omit it.

v_gene	j_gene	abundance	d_gene	CDR3aa	CDR3nt
TRBV7-2	TRBJ2-2	few	NA	CASSLTGKDTGELFF	TGTGCCAGCAGCTTAACAGGGAAAGACACCGGGGAGCTGTTTTTT
TRBV5-1	TRBJ2-7	NA	NA	CASSLQVQGYEQYF	TGCGCCAGCAGCTTGCAGGTCCAGGGATACGAGCAGTACTTC
TRBV6-2/TRBV6-3	TRBJ1-2	many	NA	CASRIDSTYGYTF	TGTGCCAGCAGAATAGACAGCACCTATGGCTACACCTTC
TRBV15	TRBJ1-3	many	NA	CATSRDGRLSGNTIYF	TGTGCCACCAGCAGAGACGGGAGGCTCTCTGGAAACACCATATATTTT
TRBV27	TRBJ2-1	NA	TRBD2	CASCTSGSYNEQFF	TGTGCCAGCTGTACTAGCGGGTCCTACAATGAGCAGTTCTTC
TRBV7-2	TRBJ2-3	NA	NA	CASSLDTAGGTDTQYF	TGTGCCAGCAGCTTAGATACGGCAGGTGGGACAGATACGCAGTATTTT
TRBV7-7	TRBJ2-3	many	NA	CASSPVGPSTDTQYF	TGTGCCAGCAGCCCCGTTGGGCCTAGCACAGATACGCAGTATTTT
TRBV7-2	TRBJ2-3	many	NA	CASSLDRGTDTQYF	TGTGCCAGCAGTTTAGATAGGGGCACAGATACGCAGTATTTT
TRBV2	TRBJ2-3	many	NA	CASRARDTDTQYF	TGTGCCAGCAGGGCCCGGGACACAGATACGCAGTATTTT
TRBV7-9	TRBJ1-4	many	NA	CASSHPRGSREKLFF	TGTGCCAGCAGCCACCCCCGGGGGAGCCGTGAAAAACTGTTTTTT
TRBV24-1	TRBJ1-5	few	NA	CATSDPLKGGPQHF	TGTGCCACCAGTGACCCCCTGAAGGGAGGCCCCCAGCATTTT
TRBV7-9	TRBJ1-5	many	NA	CASSYTDSNQPQHF	TGTGCCAGCAGCTACACAGATAGCAATCAGCCCCAGCATTTT
TRBV7-2	TRBJ2-2	NA	NA	CASSLAPGRGELFF	TGTGCCAGCAGCTTAGCCCCCGGGCGCGGGGAGCTGTTTTTT
TRBV6-5	TRBJ2-1	few	NA	CASSRDPPLDEQFF	TGTGCCAGCAGCCGGGACCCCCCTCTAGATGAGCAGTTCTTC
TRBV2	TRBJ2-1	many	TRBD1	CASSDRDVVGEQFF	TGTGCCAGCAGCGACAGGGATGTCGTTGGTGAGCAGTTCTTC
TRBV2	TRBJ2-2	NA	NA	CASKASPGELFF	TGTGCCAGCAAGGCCTCCCCCGGGGAGCTGTTTTTT
TRBV6-2/TRBV6-3	TRBJ2-3	many	TRBD2	CASSFGGRTDTQYF	TGTGCCAGCAGTTTTGGCGGGAGAACAGATACGCAGTATTTT
TRBV7-9	TRBJ2-7	NA	TRBD2	CASSLVITSGPYEQYF	TGTGCCAGCAGCTTAGTTATCACTAGCGGCCCCTACGAGCAGTACTTC
TRBV5-5	TRBJ1-5	many	TRBD1	CASSETGSNQPQHF	TGTGCCAGCAGCGAGACAGGGTCCAATCAGCCCCAGCATTTT
TRBV29-1	TRBJ1-1	few	NA	CSVGGPRNTEAFF	TGCAGCGTTGGGGGACCAAGGAACACTGAAGCTTTCTTT
TRBV5-8	TRBJ2-5	many	NA	CASSYETQYF	TGTGCCAGCAGCTATGAGACCCAGTACTTC
TRBV7-8	TRBJ1-4	many	NA	CASSLAGRAEEKLFF	TGTGCCAGCAGCTTAGCCGGCAGGGCCGAGGAAAAACTGTTTTTT
TRBV7-9	TRBJ2-3	many	NA	CASSLGAEDTQYF	TGTGCCAGCAGTTTGGGGGCCGAAGATACGCAGTATTTT
TRBV5-1	TRBJ2-5	few	NA	CASSPGRLAEETQYF	TGCGCCAGCAGCCCCGGACGACTTGCCGAAGAGACCCAGTACTTC
TRBV3-1	TRBJ1-4	few	TRBD1	CASSQDIRGHDEKLFF	TGTGCCAGCAGCCAAGATATCAGGGGGCACGACGAAAAACTGTTTTTT
TRBV11-2	TRBJ2-3	few	NA	CASSPRVAGDTQYF	TGTGCCAGCAGCCCCCGGGTAGCCGGAGATACGCAGTATTTT
TRBV4-2	TRBJ2-7	few	NA	CASSPERVNEQYF	TGTGCCAGCAGCCCCGAGAGGGTTAACGAGCAGTACTTC
TRBV20-1	TRBJ2-4	few	NA	CSASGRRKEVSAKNIQYF	TGCAGTGCTAGTGGCAGGCGAAAGGAAGTTTCGGCCAAAAACATTCAGTACTTC
TRBV28	TRBJ1-2	many	NA	CASSLLLSGGYTF	TGTGCCAGCAGTCTACTTTTATCAGGCGGCTACACCTTC
TRBV12-3/TRBV12-4	TRBJ2-3	few	NA	CASISNSGPTDTQYF	TGTGCCAGCATATCGAATAGCGGTCCCACAGATACGCAGTATTTT
TRBV3-1	TRBJ2-1	many	NA	CASSHARSSYNEQFF	TGTGCCAGCAGCCACGCCCGAAGCTCCTACAATGAGCAGTTCTTC
TRBV12-3/TRBV12-4	TRBJ1-2	many	NA	CASSRQGYGYTF	TGTGCCAGCAGTAGGCAGGGGTATGGCTACACCTTC
TRBV5-1	TRBJ1-1	NA	NA	CASSLGSPLNTEAFF	TGCGCCAGCAGCTTGGGGTCTCCGCTGAACACTGAAGCTTTCTTT
TRBV2	TRBJ2-3	many	NA	CASIRDLSTDTQYF	TGTGCCAGCATCAGGGACCTCAGCACAGATACGCAGTATTTT
TRBV2	TRBJ2-7	many	NA	CASSDGNASYEQYF	TGTGCCAGCAGTGATGGAAATGCTTCGTACGAGCAGTACTTC
TRBV6-6	TRBJ1-5	few	TRBD1	CASRTGTGASRNQPQHF	TGTGCCAGCAGGACCGGGACAGGGGCAAGTAGGAATCAGCCCCAGCATTTT
TRBV6-2/TRBV6-3	TRBJ2-1	many	NA	CASSSTLAVISYNEQFF	TGTGCCAGCAGTTCAACCTTAGCGGTAATCTCCTACAATGAGCAGTTCTTC
TRBV13	TRBJ2-7	NA	NA	CASSSGASRYEQYF	TGTGCCAGCAGCTCCGGGGCGAGCCGCTACGAGCAGTACTTC
TRBV18	TRBJ1-1	few	TRBD1	CASSAKQGYTEAFF	TGTGCCAGCTCAGCCAAACAGGGGTACACTGAAGCTTTCTTT
TRBV6-2/TRBV6-3	TRBJ2-3	NA	TRBD2	CASSFGLADFTDTQYF	TGTGCCAGCAGTTTCGGACTAGCGGATTTCACAGATACGCAGTATTTT
TRBV14	TRBJ2-1	many	TRBD2	CASSQRLAGEQFF	TGTGCCAGCAGCCAACGACTAGCCGGTGAGCAGTTCTTC
TRBV6-2/TRBV6-3	TRBJ2-5	NA	TRBD2	CASRTSGSETQYF	TGTGCCAGCCGGACTAGCGGGAGTGAGACCCAGTACTTC
TRBV12-3/TRBV12-4	TRBJ1-5	many	NA	CASSLEVGRLNQPQHF	TGTGCCAGCAGTTTAGAGGTGGGTCGGCTGAATCAGCCCCAGCATTTT
TRBV5-1	TRBJ2-7	few	NA	CASSLNPARSYEQYF	TGCGCCAGCAGCTTGAATCCTGCCAGGTCCTACGAGCAGTACTTC
TRBV29-1	TRBJ2-3	few	NA	CSVEGEGTDTQYF	TGCAGCGTTGAGGGAGAGGGCACAGATACGCAGTATTTT
TRBV7-2	TRBJ1-1	NA	NA	CASSPDRVVAFF	TGTGCCAGCAGCCCGGACCGAGTCGTTGCTTTCTTT
TRBV20-1	TRBJ2-3	NA	NA	CSARRGGSGTDTQYF	TGCAGTGCTAGGAGAGGGGGATCTGGCACAGATACGCAGTATTTT
TRBV20-1	TRBJ2-1	NA	TRBD2	CSARASGGSYNEQFF	TGCAGTGCCAGAGCTAGCGGGGGGTCCTACAATGAGCAGTTCTTC
TRBV7-9	TRBJ2-7	few	NA	CASSSRTGTAFYEQYF	TGTGCCAGCAGCTCCCGAACCGGGACCGCATTCTACGAGCAGTACTTC
TRBV4-3	TRBJ1-5	NA	NA	CASSQDRGFGQPQHF	TGCGCCAGCAGCCAAGATCGAGGGTTTGGGCAGCCCCAGCATTTT
TRBV14	TRBJ2-1	NA	TRBD2	CASSRRLLAGAVKRFF	TGTGCCAGCAGCCGTAGGTTATTAGCGGGAGCCGTCAAAAGGTTCTTC